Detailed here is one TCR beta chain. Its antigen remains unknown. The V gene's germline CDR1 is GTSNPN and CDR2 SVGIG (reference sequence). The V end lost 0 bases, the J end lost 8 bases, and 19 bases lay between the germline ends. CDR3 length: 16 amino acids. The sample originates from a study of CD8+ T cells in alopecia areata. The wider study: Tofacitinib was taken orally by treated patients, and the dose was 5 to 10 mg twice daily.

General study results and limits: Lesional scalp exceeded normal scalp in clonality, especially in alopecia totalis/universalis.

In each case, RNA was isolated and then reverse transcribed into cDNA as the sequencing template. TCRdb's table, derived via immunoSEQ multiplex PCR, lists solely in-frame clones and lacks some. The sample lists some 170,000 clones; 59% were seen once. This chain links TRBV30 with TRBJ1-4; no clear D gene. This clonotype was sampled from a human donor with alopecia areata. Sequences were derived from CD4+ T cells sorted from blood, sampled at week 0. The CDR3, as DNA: TGTGCCTGGAGTGTAAGCCCCCCCTTCTCAATCGAAAAACTGTTTTTT. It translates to CAWSVSPPFSIEKLFF.